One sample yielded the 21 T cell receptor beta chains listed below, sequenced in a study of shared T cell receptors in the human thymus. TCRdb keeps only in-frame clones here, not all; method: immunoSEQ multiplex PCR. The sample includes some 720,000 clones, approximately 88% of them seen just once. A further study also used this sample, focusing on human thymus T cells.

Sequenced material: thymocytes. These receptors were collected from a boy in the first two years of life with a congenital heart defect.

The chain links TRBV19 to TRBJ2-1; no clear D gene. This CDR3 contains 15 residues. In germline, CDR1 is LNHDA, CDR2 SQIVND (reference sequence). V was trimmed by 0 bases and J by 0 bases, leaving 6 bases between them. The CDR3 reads CASSIEGSSYNEQFF. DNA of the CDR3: TGTGCCAGTAGTATAGAGGGCAGCTCCTACAATGAGCAGTTCTTC.

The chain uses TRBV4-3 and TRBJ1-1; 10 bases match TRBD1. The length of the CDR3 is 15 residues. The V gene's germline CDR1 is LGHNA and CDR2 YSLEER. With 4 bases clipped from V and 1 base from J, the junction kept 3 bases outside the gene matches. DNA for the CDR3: TGCGCCAGCAGCCCTAGGACAGGGGGGAACACTGAAGCTTTCTTT. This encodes CASSPRTGGNTEAFF.

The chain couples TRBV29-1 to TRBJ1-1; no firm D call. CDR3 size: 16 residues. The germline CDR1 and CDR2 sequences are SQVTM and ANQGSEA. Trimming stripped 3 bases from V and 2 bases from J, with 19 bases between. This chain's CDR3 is CSVEVSNYALNTEAFF. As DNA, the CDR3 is TGCAGCGTTGAGGTGTCCAACTACGCACTTAACACTGAAGCTTTCTTT.

Here the CDR3 reads CASSQANLRTGEQFF. The DNA of the CDR3 is TGTGCCAGCTCCCAAGCCAACCTAAGGACAGGGGAGCAGTTCTTC. The V call is TRBV18, the J call TRBJ2-1, with 8 bases fitting TRBD1. This CDR3 region has 15 residues. V shed 6 bases and J 10 bases; nucleotides not matched to a gene: 14. Germline V gene lookup returns CDR1 KGHSH and CDR2 LQKENI.

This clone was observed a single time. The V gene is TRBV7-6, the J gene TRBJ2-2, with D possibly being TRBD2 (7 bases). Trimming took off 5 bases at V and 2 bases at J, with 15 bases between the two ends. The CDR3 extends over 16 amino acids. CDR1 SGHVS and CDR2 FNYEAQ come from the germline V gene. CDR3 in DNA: TGTGCCAGCAGCCCCCCCGGGGGGCAAAACACCGGGGAGCTGTTTTTT. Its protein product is CASSPPGGQNTGELFF.

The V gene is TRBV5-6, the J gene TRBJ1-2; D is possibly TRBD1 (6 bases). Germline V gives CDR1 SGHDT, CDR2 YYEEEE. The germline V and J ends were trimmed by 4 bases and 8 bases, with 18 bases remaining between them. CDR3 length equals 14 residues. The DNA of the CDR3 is TGTGCCAGCAGCCGTGACAGGCCGGTAGAAGGCTACACCTTC. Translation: CASSRDRPVEGYTF.

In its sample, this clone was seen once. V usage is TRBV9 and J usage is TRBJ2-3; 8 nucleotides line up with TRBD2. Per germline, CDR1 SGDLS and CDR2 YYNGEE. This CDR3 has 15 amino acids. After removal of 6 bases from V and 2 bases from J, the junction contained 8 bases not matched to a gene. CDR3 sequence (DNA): TGTGCCAGCAAACCAATAGCGGGGCTCACAGATACGCAGTATTTT. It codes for CASKPIAGLTDTQYF.

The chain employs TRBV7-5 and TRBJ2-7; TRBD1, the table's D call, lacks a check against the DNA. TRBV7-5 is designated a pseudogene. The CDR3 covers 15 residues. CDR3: CVRSPDDRLFYEQYF. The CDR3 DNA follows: TGTGTCAGAAGCCCTGACGACAGGTTATTTTACGAGCAGTACTTC.

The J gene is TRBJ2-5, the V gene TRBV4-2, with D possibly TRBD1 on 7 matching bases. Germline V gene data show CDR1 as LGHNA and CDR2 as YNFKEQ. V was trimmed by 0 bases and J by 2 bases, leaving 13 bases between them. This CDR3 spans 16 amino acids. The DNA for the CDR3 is TGTGCCAGCAGCCAAGATAGAGCAGGGGGGCAAGAGACCCAGTACTTC. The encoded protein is CASSQDRAGGQETQYF.

CDR3 nucleotides: TGTGCCAGTAGTATGGACAGGGAAACCTACGAGCAGTACTTC. Translating gives CASSMDRETYEQYF. The chain uses TRBV19 and TRBJ2-7; 8 nucleotides match TRBD1. The V and J ends lost 3 bases and 2 bases, in that order; junction bases with no gene match: 3. The CDR3 runs to 14 residues. The germline V gene has CDR1 LNHDA and CDR2 SQIVND (reference sequence).

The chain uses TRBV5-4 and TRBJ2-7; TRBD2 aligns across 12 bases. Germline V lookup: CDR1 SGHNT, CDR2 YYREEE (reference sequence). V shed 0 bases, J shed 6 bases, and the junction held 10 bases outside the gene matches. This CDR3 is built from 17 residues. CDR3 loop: CASSLELAGGPVLEQYF. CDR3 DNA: TGTGCCAGCAGCTTGGAGCTAGCGGGAGGGCCGGTTCTCGAGCAGTACTTC.

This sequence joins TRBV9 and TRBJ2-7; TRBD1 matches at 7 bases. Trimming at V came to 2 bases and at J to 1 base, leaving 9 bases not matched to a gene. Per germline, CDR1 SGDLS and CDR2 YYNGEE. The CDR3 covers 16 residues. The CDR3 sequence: CASSVTMTGYSYEQYF. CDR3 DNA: TGTGCCAGCAGCGTCACAATGACAGGGTATTCCTACGAGCAGTACTTC.

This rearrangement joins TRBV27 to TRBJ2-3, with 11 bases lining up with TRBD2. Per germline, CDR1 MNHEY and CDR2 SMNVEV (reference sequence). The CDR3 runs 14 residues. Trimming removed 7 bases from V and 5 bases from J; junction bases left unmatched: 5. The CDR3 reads CASKLAGVGDTQYF. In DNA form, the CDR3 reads TGTGCCAGCAAACTAGCGGGAGTAGGAGATACGCAGTATTTT.

This CDR3 is CATSRILRTSGRGYAQETQYF. CDR3 nucleotide sequence: TGTGCCACCAGCAGGATTTTACGGACTAGCGGGAGAGGATACGCTCAGGAGACCCAGTACTTC. The rearrangement links TRBV15 to TRBJ2-5; 13 bases are a match to TRBD2. Germline CDR1 is LNHNV and CDR2 is YYDKDF (reference sequence). J was trimmed by 5 bases and V by 3 bases; bases with no gene match: 21. The CDR3 spans 21 residues.

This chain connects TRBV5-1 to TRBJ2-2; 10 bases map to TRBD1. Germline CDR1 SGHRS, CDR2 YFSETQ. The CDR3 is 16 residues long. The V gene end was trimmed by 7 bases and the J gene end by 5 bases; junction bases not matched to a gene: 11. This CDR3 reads CASSSRDRGITGELFF. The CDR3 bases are TGCGCCAGCTCCTCCCGGGACAGGGGTATTACCGGGGAGCTGTTTTTT.

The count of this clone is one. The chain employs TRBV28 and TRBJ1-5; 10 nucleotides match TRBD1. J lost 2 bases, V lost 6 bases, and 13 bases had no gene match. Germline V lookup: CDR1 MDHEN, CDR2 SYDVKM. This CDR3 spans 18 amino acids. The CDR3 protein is CASREGQGRLERNQPQHF. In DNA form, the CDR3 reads TGTGCCAGCAGAGAGGGACAGGGGAGATTGGAGCGCAATCAGCCCCAGCATTTT.

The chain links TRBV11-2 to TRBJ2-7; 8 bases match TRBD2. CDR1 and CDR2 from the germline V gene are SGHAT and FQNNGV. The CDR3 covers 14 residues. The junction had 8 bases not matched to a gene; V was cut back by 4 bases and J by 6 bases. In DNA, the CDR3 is TGTGCCAGCAGCTCGGGGGGGGAGGGTTGCGAGCAGTACTTC. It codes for CASSSGGEGCEQYF.

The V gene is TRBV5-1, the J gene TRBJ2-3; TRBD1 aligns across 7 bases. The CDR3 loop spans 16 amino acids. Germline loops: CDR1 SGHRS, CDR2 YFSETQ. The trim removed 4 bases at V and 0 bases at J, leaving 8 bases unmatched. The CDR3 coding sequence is TGCGCCAGCAGCGCCGCCGGGACAGAGAGCACAGATACGCAGTATTTT. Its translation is CASSAAGTESTDTQYF.

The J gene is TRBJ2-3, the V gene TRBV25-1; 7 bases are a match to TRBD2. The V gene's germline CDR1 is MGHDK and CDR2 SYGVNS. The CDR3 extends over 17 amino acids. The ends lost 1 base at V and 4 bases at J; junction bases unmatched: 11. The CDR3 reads CASSESAEERGSDTQYF. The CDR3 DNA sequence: TGTGCCAGCAGTGAATCTGCAGAGGAGCGGGGTTCAGATACGCAGTATTTT.

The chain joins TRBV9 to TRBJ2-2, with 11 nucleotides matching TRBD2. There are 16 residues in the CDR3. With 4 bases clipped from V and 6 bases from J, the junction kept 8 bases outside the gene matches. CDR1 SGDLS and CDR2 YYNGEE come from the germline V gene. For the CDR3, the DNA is TGTGCCAGCAGCAAACCCGGGACTAGCGGACCCGGGGAGCTGTTTTTT. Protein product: CASSKPGTSGPGELFF. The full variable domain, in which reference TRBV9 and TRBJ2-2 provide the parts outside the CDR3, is DSGVTQTPKHLITATGQRVTLRCSPRSGDLSVYWYQQSLDQGLQFLIQYYNGEERAKGNILERFSAQQFPDLHSELNLSSLELGDSALYFCASSKPGTSGPGELFFGEGSRLTVL.

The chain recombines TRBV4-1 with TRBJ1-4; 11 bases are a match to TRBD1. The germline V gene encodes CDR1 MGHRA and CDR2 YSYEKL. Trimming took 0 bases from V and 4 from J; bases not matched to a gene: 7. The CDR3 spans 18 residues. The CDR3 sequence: CASSQDLGDRGFNEKLFF. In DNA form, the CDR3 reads TGCGCCAGCAGCCAAGATTTAGGGGACAGGGGGTTTAATGAAAAACTGTTTTTT.